This is a list of T cell receptor beta chains from one sample in a study of memory CD4+ T cells and cytomegalovirus serostatus. Sequenced by immunoSEQ multiplex PCR; TCRdb stores in-frame clones only, minus some. The table includes over 65,000 clones, 76% detected once. Sequenced sample: memory CD4+ T cells from blood. These receptors came from an adult in good health and CMV-seropositive. Both conserved end residues are part of each CDR3. D genes are given only for firm matches. Clone size is shown for a subset of rows, as once, few, many or a class of expanded clone.

NA | TRBJ2-1 | NA | TRBV29-1 | CSVEPAPSSYNEQFF | TGCAGCGTTGAACCAGCTCCAAGCTCCTACAATGAGCAGTTCTTC
once | TRBJ2-1 | TRBD2 | TRBV11-2 | CASSLEKRTSPLYNEQFF | TGTGCCAGCAGCTTAGAGAAACGGACTAGCCCATTATACAATGAGCAGTTCTTC
NA | TRBJ2-1 | TRBD2 | TRBV5-1 | CASSLVLAGGAEQFF | TGCGCCAGCAGCTTGGTTCTAGCGGGAGGGGCTGAGCAGTTCTTC
few | TRBJ1-2 | NA | TRBV5-1 | CASSLNRSANYGYTF | TGCGCCAGCAGCTTAAATAGATCCGCCAACTATGGCTACACCTTC
NA | TRBJ1-1 | NA | TRBV6-1 | CASSEIWGDTEAFF | TGTGCCAGCAGTGAGATTTGGGGCGACACTGAAGCTTTCTTT
NA | TRBJ1-4 | NA | TRBV28 | CASMAEGEKLFF | TGTGCCAGCATGGCTGAGGGGGAAAAACTGTTTTTT
NA | TRBJ1-4 | NA | TRBV15 | CATSRKRQSNEKLFF | TGTGCCACCAGCAGAAAGAGACAGAGTAATGAAAAACTGTTTTTT
NA | TRBJ2-7 | NA | TRBV5-4 | CASSARASAEQYF | TGTGCCAGCAGCGCCCGGGCGAGCGCCGAGCAGTACTTC
NA | TRBJ2-1 | NA | TRBV7-6 | CALRGRGSYNEQFF | TGTGCCCTTAGGGGGCGGGGCTCCTACAATGAGCAGTTCTTC
NA | TRBJ2-3 | NA | TRBV5-4 | CASSPRVNTDTQYF | TGTGCCAGCAGCCCCAGGGTTAACACAGATACGCAGTATTTT
NA | TRBJ2-3 | NA | TRBV4-3 | CASSQDAGDADTQYF | TGCGCCAGCAGCCAAGATGCAGGGGACGCAGATACGCAGTATTTT
NA | TRBJ1-2 | NA | TRBV7-2 | CASSHPLVDRSF | TGTGCCAGCAGCCATCCCCTTGTCGACAGAAGCTTC
few | TRBJ1-1 | NA | TRBV11-2 | CASSLSAFQGVTEAFF | TGTGCCAGCAGCTTATCAGCGTTCCAGGGCGTTACTGAAGCTTTCTTT
NA | TRBJ2-6 | NA | TRBV28 | CASSLSQTGANVLTF | TGTGCCAGCAGTTTAAGTCAGACTGGGGCCAACGTCCTGACTTTC
NA | TRBJ2-5 | TRBD2 | TRBV5-4 | CASSLWTSGGAETQYF | TGTGCCAGCAGCTTGTGGACTAGCGGGGGGGCGGAGACCCAGTACTTC
NA | TRBJ1-4 | NA | TRBV7-9 | CASSFRGTNEKLFF | TGTGCCAGCAGCTTCAGGGGAACTAATGAAAAACTGTTTTTT
NA | TRBJ2-5 | TRBD1 | TRBV13 | CASSFKRGPGETQYF | TGTGCCAGCAGCTTTAAAAGGGGGCCGGGAGAGACCCAGTACTTC
NA | TRBJ2-7 | TRBD2 | TRBV27 | CASSLRLAVSSYEQYF | TGTGCCAGCAGTCTTCGACTAGCGGTGAGCTCCTACGAGCAGTACTTC
NA | TRBJ2-3 | NA | TRBV28 | CASRGLGDTQYF | TGTGCCAGCAGGGGGTTGGGAGATACGCAGTATTTT
NA | TRBJ2-7 | TRBD1 | TRBV28 | CASSGDRGYEQYF | TGTGCCAGCAGTGGGGACAGGGGCTACGAGCAGTACTTC
NA | TRBJ1-2 | NA | TRBV12-2 | CASRLRGPNYGYTF | TGTGCAAGTCGCTTACGCGGCCCGAACTATGGCTACACCTTC
NA | TRBJ1-2 | TRBD1 | TRBV27 | CASSPSTGSFNYGYTF | TGTGCCAGCAGTCCTTCGACAGGGAGTTTTAACTATGGCTACACCTTC
NA | TRBJ1-1 | NA | TRBV7-9 | CASSLSNTEAFF | TGTGCCAGCAGCTTATCGAACACTGAAGCTTTCTTT
NA | TRBJ1-5 | NA | TRBV28 | CASSPRQFGQPQHF | TGTGCCAGCAGTCCCCGACAGTTTGGTCAGCCCCAGCATTTT
NA | TRBJ2-6 | NA | TRBV28 | CATPGSGRPRRSGANVLTF | TGTGCCACCCCTGGCAGCGGGCGCCCCCGGCGGTCTGGGGCCAACGTCCTGACTTTC
NA | TRBJ2-2 | NA | TRBV20-1 | CSARGAGELFF | TGCAGTGCCAGGGGGGCCGGGGAGCTGTTTTTT
NA | TRBJ1-6 | NA | TRBV2 | CASSEALTGSNSPLHF | TGTGCCAGCAGTGAAGCGCTCACAGGATCTAATTCACCCCTCCACTTT
once | TRBJ2-2 | TRBD1 | TRBV6-6 | CASKTGDGGELFF | TGTGCCTCCAAAACAGGGGACGGCGGGGAGCTGTTTTTT
NA | TRBJ1-5 | TRBD1 | TRBV10-1 | CASSETRGPPNQPQHF | TGCGCCAGCAGTGAGACCAGGGGGCCCCCCAATCAGCCCCAGCATTTT
few | TRBJ1-5 | NA | TRBV2 | CASSDDRNNQPQHF | TGTGCCAGCAGTGACGACAGGAACAATCAGCCCCAGCATTTT
NA | TRBJ2-3 | TRBD2 | TRBV5-5 | CASSAGLAGGTDTQYF | TGTGCCAGCAGCGCCGGACTAGCGGGAGGCACAGATACGCAGTATTTT
NA | TRBJ2-7 | TRBD1 | TRBV6-5 | CASSSRDRGTYEQYF | TGTGCCAGCAGTTCCCGGGACAGGGGAACATACGAGCAGTACTTC
few | TRBJ1-1 | NA | TRBV27 | CASSLESGFGRGTEAFF | TGTGCCAGCAGTTTAGAATCCGGATTCGGGCGGGGCACTGAAGCTTTCTTT
NA | TRBJ2-5 | NA | TRBV2 | CASSVEQQETQYF | TGTGCCAGCAGTGTTGAGCAACAAGAGACCCAGTACTTC